This T cell receptor (beta chain) was sequenced during a study of T cells in women clearing cervical HPV infection. Overall study context: Women with histologically confirmed HPV16-related CIN3 or worse, 2 with invasive cancer, served as cases.

Produced via immunoSEQ multiplex PCR; TCRdb's table is partial and in-frame only. Its listing shows 20,000 to 25,000 clones. Per the germline V gene, CDR1 is MNHEY and CDR2 is SMNVEV (reference sequence). The CDR3 extends over 15 amino acids. Trimming removed 4 bases at V and 4 bases at J, with 16 bases between. In regard to this clone: The antigen remains unidentified. The missing CDR3 end, 3 residues past where the read stops, is filled in from the germline J gene.

Findings and limits, study-wide: It is unknown whether associations predate infection; no effector/memory or HPV-specific sorting.

J is TRBJ1-2 and V is TRBV27; no firm D call. This clonotype originated in a woman aged 18 to 69 with a cervical HPV16 infection that either progressed to CIN3+ or cleared (not recorded which). What was sequenced was blood buffy coat. The CDR3 bases that were read are TGTGCCAGCAGTTCGGTCCCCGGCGGTGGCTATGGC. Translation: CASSSVPGGGYG. From start to end, the CDR3 is CASSSVPGGGYGYTF.